This TCR beta chain was sequenced in a study of T cell repertoires in cytomegalovirus infection. At the level of the study: Used in the study were CMV epitopes, some recently identified and HLA-C-restricted, others well-studied and HLA-B-restricted. TCR beta signatures that were public indicated CMV infection and matching HLA type. Study results and limitations: Within the response measured ex vivo, HLA-C-restricted CMV-specific TCR beta clonotypes were dominant. Based on cumulative public TCR beta family frequency, carriers of CMV plus the relevant HLA were identified.

About this clonotype itself: Antigen: not known.

MiXCR was run by TCRdb on the reads, yielding one entry per CDR3 protein. The table has fewer than 85,000 distinct CDR3 sequences, around 49% seen once. The CDR3 contains 13 residues. The ends were cut back, 6 bases at V and 2 bases at J, with 11 bases in the middle. CDR1 is ENHRY and CDR2 is SYGVKD in the germline V gene. The sample here was CD8+ T cells from cultured PBMCs, taken from culture after CMV antigen stimulation. The chain is built from TRBV10-3 and TRBJ2-7; maybe TRBD1 (6 bases). The TCR was taken from a human donor in good health (CMV status not recorded). Some clones in this sample may be carry-over from other donors' samples. The CDR3 DNA is TGTGCCATCAGAGCCGGGACAACCTACGAGCAGTACTTC. Protein: CAIRAGTTYEQYF.